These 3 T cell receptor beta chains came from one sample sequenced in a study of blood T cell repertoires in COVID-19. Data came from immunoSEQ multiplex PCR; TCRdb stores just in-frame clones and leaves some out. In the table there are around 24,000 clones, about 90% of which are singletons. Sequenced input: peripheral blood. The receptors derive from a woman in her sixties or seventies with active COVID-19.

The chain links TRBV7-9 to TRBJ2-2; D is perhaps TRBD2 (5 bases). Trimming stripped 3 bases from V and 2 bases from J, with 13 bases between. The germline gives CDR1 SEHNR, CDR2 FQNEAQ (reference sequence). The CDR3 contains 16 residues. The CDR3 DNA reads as TGTGCCAGCAGCTTTTTCGGGAACAAAAACACCGGGGAGCTGTTTTTT. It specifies CASSFFGNKNTGELFF. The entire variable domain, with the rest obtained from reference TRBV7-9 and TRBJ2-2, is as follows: DTGVSQNPRHKITKRGQNVTFRCDPISEHNRLYWYRQTLGQGPEFLTYFQNEAQLEKSRLLSDRFSAERPKGSFSTLEIQRTEQGDSAMYLCASSFFGNKNTGELFFGEGSRLTVL.

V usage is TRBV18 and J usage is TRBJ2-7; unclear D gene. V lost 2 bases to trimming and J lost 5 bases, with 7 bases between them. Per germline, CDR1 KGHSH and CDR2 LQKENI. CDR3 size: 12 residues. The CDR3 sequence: CASSPTFDEQYF. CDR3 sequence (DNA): TGTGCCAGCTCACCAACATTTGACGAGCAGTACTTC.

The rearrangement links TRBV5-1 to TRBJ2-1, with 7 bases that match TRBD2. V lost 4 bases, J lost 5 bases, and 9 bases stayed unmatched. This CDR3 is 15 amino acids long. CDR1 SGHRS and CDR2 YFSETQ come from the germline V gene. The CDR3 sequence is CASSISGIIDNEQFF. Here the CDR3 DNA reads TGCGCCAGCAGCATCAGCGGGATAATCGACAATGAGCAGTTCTTC.